The present T cell receptor (beta chain) was sequenced within a study of blood T cells in healthy people across ages. CDR1 is MNHNS, CDR2 SASEGT, per germline. V dropped 3 bases and J dropped 3 bases, with 9 bases sitting between them. This CDR3 comprises 13 residues. About this clonotype: Its specificity is unknown.

A second PCR, run for 7 to 11 cycles, used a sample-barcoded 5' primer plus a J-beta primer mix. In TCRdb, the 5' RACE reads were re-called with MiXCR into one record per CDR3 protein. The sample contains under 2,000,000 distinct CDR3 sequences, about 49% of which appear only once. Study results and caveats: With naive T cell percentage, TCR beta diversity showed a strong correlation.

This sequence joins TRBV6-1 and TRBJ2-7; D perhaps matches TRBD1 (5 bases). Material: blood. The TCR comes from a woman aged 40 to 49 in good health. The CDR3 DNA sequence: TGTGCCAGCAGTGACAGGGTACGCTACGAGCAGTACTTC. Translating it yields CASSDRVRYEQYF.